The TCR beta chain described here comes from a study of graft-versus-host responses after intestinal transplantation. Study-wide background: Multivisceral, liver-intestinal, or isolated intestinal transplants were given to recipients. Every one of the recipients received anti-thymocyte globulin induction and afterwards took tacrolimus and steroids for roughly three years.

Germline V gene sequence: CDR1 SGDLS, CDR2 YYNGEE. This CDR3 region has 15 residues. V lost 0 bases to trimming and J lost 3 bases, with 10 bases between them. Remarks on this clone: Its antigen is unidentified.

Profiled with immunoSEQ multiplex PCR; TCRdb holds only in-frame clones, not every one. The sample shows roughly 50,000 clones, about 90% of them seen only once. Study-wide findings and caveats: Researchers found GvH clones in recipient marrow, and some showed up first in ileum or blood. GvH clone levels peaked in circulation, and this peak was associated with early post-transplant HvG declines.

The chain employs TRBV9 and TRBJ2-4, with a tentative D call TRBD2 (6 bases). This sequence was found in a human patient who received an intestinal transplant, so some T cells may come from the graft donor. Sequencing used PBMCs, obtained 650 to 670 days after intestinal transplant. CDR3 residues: CASSVGPGVKNIQYF. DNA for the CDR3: TGTGCCAGCAGCGTAGGTCCGGGGGTCAAAAACATTCAGTACTTC.